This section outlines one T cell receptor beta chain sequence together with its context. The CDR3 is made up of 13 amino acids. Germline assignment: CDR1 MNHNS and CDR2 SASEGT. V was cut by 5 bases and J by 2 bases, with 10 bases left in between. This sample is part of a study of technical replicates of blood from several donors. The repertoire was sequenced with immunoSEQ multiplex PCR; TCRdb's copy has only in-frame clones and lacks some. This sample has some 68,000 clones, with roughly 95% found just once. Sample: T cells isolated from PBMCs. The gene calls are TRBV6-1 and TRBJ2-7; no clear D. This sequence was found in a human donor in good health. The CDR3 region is CASSPGSPYEQYF. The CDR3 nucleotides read TGTGCCAGCAGTCCCGGGTCACCCTACGAGCAGTACTTC.